This TCR beta chain was recorded in a study of metastatic and nonmetastatic thyroid tumors. Study in general: Across peripheral blood and tumor or nodule tissue samples taken from malignant and benign thyroid patients, the repertoires were compared with one another.

The CDR3 has 12 amino acids. Germline-derived CDR1 and CDR2 are DFQATT and SNEGSKA (reference sequence). Trimming removed 5 bases at V and 0 bases at J, with 7 bases between. No treatment of any kind had been given to any patient before thyroid surgery. TCRdb re-analyzed the PCR reads using MiXCR. The sample records thousands of clones, 33% being singletons. This clone was seen repeatedly, ten times or more. The V gene is TRBV20-1, the J gene TRBJ1-2; TRBD1 might be the D (6 bases). The TCR sequence derives from a male donor with papillary thyroid cancer or a benign thyroid nodule (not recorded which). Some clones in this sample may be carry-over from other donors' samples. The sample comprised adjacent normal tissue. CDR3 amino acids: CSAWTANYGYTF. The CDR3, as DNA: TGCAGTGCTTGGACAGCTAACTATGGCTACACCTTC.